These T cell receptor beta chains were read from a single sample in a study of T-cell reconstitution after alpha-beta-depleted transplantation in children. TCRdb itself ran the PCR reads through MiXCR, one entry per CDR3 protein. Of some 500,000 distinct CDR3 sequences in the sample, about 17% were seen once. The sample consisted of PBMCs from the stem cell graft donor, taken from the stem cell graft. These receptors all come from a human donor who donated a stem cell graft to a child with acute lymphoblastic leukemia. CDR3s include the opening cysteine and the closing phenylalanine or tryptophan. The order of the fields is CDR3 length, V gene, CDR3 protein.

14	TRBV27	CASSYQGVQMELFF
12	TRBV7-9	CATGRAAYEQYF
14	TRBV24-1	CATSDFGESGELFF
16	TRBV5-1	CASSGGLAGPYNEQFF
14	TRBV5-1	CASSHRGGNEKLFF
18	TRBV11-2	CASSLEGRLVIPPNEQFF
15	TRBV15	CATSRDRAGQETQYF
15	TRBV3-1	CASSPLRQGGDEQFF
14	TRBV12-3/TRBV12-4	CASSLEQGATEAFF
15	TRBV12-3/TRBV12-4	CASSRRHRGYTEAFF
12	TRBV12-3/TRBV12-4	CASSSQPYEQYF
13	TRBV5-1	CASGPRPADTQYF
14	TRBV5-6	CASRPQGSGTEAFF
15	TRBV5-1	CASSLRTGGTYEQYF
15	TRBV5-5	CASSLILGDNYGYTF
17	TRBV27	CASSSFPTGEYTGELFF
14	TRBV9	CASSVGLAGGELFF
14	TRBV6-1	CASTYGRNTDTQYF
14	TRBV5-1	CASSIRDRQETQYF
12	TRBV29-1	CSVERGGNGYTF
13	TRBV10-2	CASSESGTRGYTF
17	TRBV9	CASSVEGSGALYNDQFF
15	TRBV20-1	CSAQDSREGTDTQYF
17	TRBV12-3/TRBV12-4	CASSLLAERGATDTQYF
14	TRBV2	CASTGRTASYEQYF
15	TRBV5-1	CASSLDLGEYNEQFF
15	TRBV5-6	CASSQGQLYTGELFF
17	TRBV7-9	CASRAGTGSLAGETQYF
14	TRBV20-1	CSASQREEFGEQFF
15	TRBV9	CASSEEDRGSYGYTF
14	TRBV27	CASSLSRDTTEAFF
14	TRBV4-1	CASSQVGQSYEQYF
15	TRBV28	CASSPTRERPYEQYF
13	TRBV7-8	CASSLEAVYGYTF
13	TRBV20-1	CSAKDREAGELFF
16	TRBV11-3	CASSLGVQGPTGELFF
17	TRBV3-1	CASSQDWREGQYNEQFF
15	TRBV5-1	CASSPYYYRAGELFF
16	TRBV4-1	CASSQDPPVKEETQYF
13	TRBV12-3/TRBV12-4	CASSLSGVYEQYF
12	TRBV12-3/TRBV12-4	CASSSTGPGYTF
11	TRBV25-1	CASRMSYEQYF
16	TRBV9	CASSVSWGAGGNEQFF
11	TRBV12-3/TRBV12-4	CASSIIAEQYF
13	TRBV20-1	CSVPEAGSYEQYF
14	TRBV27	CASSGGQEAYEQYF
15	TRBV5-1	CASSLESGTAYEQYF
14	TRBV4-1	CASSRGPGNTEAFF